Below, 24 T cell receptor beta chains from the same sample are listed, as sequenced in a study of identical twins. Via MiXCR, TCRdb re-called the 5' RACE reads, giving one row per CDR3 protein. This sample has 200,000 or so distinct CDR3 sequences, with 15% to 20% found just once. These data are also associated with another study on T cells expressing NK-cell markers.

Sequencing was done on a sample of CD8+ T cells sorted from blood. The receptors derive from a young woman in good health.

The chain couples TRBV3-1 to TRBJ2-2; no definite D call. The V end was cut by 5 bases, the J end by 0 bases, with 13 bases between. Per the germline V gene, CDR1 is LGHDT and CDR2 is YNNKEL (reference sequence). This CDR3 region has 16 residues. The CDR3 sequence is CASSLTEFSNTGELFF. CDR3 DNA sequence: TGTGCCAGCAGCTTAACGGAATTTTCGAACACCGGGGAGCTGTTTTTT.

This clonotype was observed a few times. The junction shows a germline mismatch at one end, possibly a read error. The rearrangement links TRBV2 to TRBJ1-2, with 8 bases fitting TRBD1. The CDR3 extends over 14 amino acids. Germline V gives CDR1 SNHLY, CDR2 FYNNEI. The CDR3 sequence is CARSEDRVGWGYTF. CDR3 nucleotide sequence: TGTGCCAGAAGTGAGGACAGGGTGGGGTGGGGCTACACCTTC.

The chain employs TRBV2 and TRBJ2-1, with TRBD2 matching 8 bases. Germline trimming cut 9 bases from V and 0 bases from J; bases unmatched to any gene: 4. This CDR3 has 14 residues. Germline CDR1 and CDR2: SNHLY and FYNNEI. In nucleotides, the CDR3 is TGTGCCAGTCCGGGGGGGCGCTCCTACAATGAGCAGTTCTTC. It encodes CASPGGRSYNEQFF.

Ten or more counts support this clonotype. The chain recombines TRBV6-1 with TRBJ1-5; 9 bases fit TRBD1. The CDR3 has 13 residues. Germline-derived CDR1 and CDR2 are MNHNS and SASEGT. Trimming took 5 bases from V and 7 from J; bases not matched to a gene: 3. This CDR3 is CASSPTGGQPQHF. The CDR3 nucleotides are TGTGCCAGCAGTCCGACAGGGGGGCAGCCCCAGCATTTT.

The V gene is TRBV11-2, the J gene TRBJ1-2, with D possibly TRBD1 on 6 matching bases. V was clipped by 5 bases and J by 2 bases, with 12 bases between them. The CDR3 contains 14 residues. Germline CDR1 reads SGHAT; CDR2 reads FQNNGV. CDR3 bases: TGTGCCAGCAGCCCATTGACAGGAAACTATGGCTACACCTTC. Protein: CASSPLTGNYGYTF.

This clonotype appeared a few times. DNA for the CDR3: TGTGCCAGCAGCTTTTTTGCTCGGGAGACCCAGTACTTC. It translates to CASSFFARETQYF. The rearrangement uses TRBV7-2 and TRBJ2-5; no reliable D call. This CDR3 contains 13 residues. Deletions cut 3 bases from V and 5 bases from J, with 10 bases between. In germline, CDR1 is SGHTA, CDR2 FQGNSA.

Only a few counts were recorded for this clonotype. The genes are TRBV12-3 or TRBV12-4 and TRBJ1-1; D call uncertain. The CDR3 is 12 residues long. V lost 5 bases and J lost 6, with 10 bases in between. The CDR3 region is CASSHARAEAFF. The CDR3 nucleotides read TGTGCCAGCAGTCACGCCAGAGCTGAAGCTTTCTTT.

The chain is built from TRBV11-2 and TRBJ2-7; 9 bases are a match to TRBD1. The CDR3 runs 17 residues. The ends lost 3 bases at V and 9 bases at J; junction bases unmatched: 18. Looked up from germline, CDR1 is SGHAT and CDR2 is FQNNGV. CDR3 bases: TGTGCCAGCAGCTTCGATACAGCCGGGACAGGGTACGATGGGCAGTACTTC. Protein sequence: CASSFDTAGTGYDGQYF. Full variable domain (remainder filled in from reference TRBV11-2 and TRBJ2-7): EAGVAQSPRYKIIEKRQSVAFWCNPISGHATLYWYQQILGQGPKLLIQFQNNGVVDDSQLPKDRFSAERLKGVDSTLKIQPAKLEDSAVYLCASSFDTAGTGYDGQYFGPGTRLTVT.

Of note for this clonotype: The junction and the germline gene differ at one end; a read error may be behind it. The chain recombines TRBV7-9 with TRBJ2-1; 9 nucleotides match TRBD1. CDR1 SEHNR and CDR2 FQNEAQ come from the germline V gene (reference sequence). The CDR3 is 15 residues long. CDR3 nucleotides: TGTGCCAGCAGCCTAGCCGGGACAGGGAGGTCGGGACAGTTCTTC. As protein: CASSLAGTGRSGQFF. Full variable domain (remainder filled in from reference TRBV7-9 and TRBJ2-1): DTGVSQNPRHKITKRGQNVTFRCDPISEHNRLYWYRQTLGQGPEFLTYFQNEAQLEKSRLLSDRFSAERPKGSFSTLEIQRTEQGDSAMYLCASSLAGTGRSGQFFGPGTRLTVL.

This clonotype was counted between two and nine times. V usage is TRBV3-1 and J usage is TRBJ2-7; 9 bases map to TRBD2. This CDR3 spans 15 amino acids. Germline CDR1 is LGHDT and CDR2 is YNNKEL (reference sequence). V trimming: 1 base; J trimming: 1 base; junction bases outside the gene matches: 2. In nucleotides, the CDR3 is TGTGCCAGCAGCCAAGCCCTAGCGGGATCCTACGAGCAGTACTTC. It encodes CASSQALAGSYEQYF.

This clonotype has just a few counts. The gene calls are TRBV20-1 and TRBJ2-1, with a possible D match to TRBD1 (6 bases). CDR1 DFQATT and CDR2 SNEGSKA come from the germline V gene (reference sequence). The germline V and J ends were trimmed by 0 bases and 8 bases, with 11 bases remaining between them. There are 13 residues in the CDR3. CDR3 bases: TGCAGTGCTAGAGATCAGCCAGGGGATGAGCAGTTCTTC. Amino acids: CSARDQPGDEQFF.

This chain links TRBV20-1 with TRBJ2-1, with D possibly matching TRBD2 (6 bases). Germline CDR1 and CDR2: DFQATT and SNEGSKA (reference sequence). With 6 bases removed from V and 4 bases from J, the gap between germline ends came to 19 bases. This CDR3 has 15 amino acids. The DNA of the CDR3 is TGCAGTGCCCCTAGATGGGGGGTTGAGTACAATGAGCAGTTCTTC. It specifies CSAPRWGVEYNEQFF.

This clonotype was detected a few times. V gene TRBV2 combines with J gene TRBJ1-1, with 8 nucleotides matching TRBD1. The ends lost 6 bases at V and 7 bases at J; junction bases unmatched: 10. The CDR3 is 14 residues long. CDR1 SNHLY and CDR2 FYNNEI come from the germline V gene. The CDR3 loop is CASSLTGERDEAFF. DNA for the CDR3: TGTGCCAGCAGCTTGACAGGGGAAAGGGATGAAGCTTTCTTT.

A few counts support this clonotype. CDR3 sequence: CASSYSPLAGDTDTQYF. The CDR3 bases are TGTGCCAGCAGTTACTCCCCACTAGCGGGGGACACAGATACGCAGTATTTT. V usage is TRBV6-2 or TRBV6-3 and J usage is TRBJ2-3; 11 nucleotides match TRBD2. The CDR3 is 17 amino acids. V lost 0 bases to trimming and J lost 2 bases; unmatched junction nucleotides: 4. Germline V gene lookup returns CDR1 MNHEY and CDR2 SVGEGT.

This CDR3 reads CASSASILGSDTQYF. The DNA for the CDR3 is TGTGCCAGCAGCGCCTCTATTTTGGGGTCAGATACGCAGTATTTT. The chain joins TRBV9 to TRBJ2-3; D not certain. The V and J ends lost 3 bases and 4 bases respectively, with 15 bases between them. This CDR3 contains 15 residues. Germline CDR1 is SGDLS and CDR2 is YYNGEE.

V is TRBV5-1 and J is TRBJ1-2; D may be TRBD1 (5 bases). V gave up 4 bases and J gave up 2 bases, with 15 bases separating them. The CDR3 consists of 15 residues. Germline CDR1 SGHRS, CDR2 YFSETQ. The CDR3 region is CASSHDDSLNYGYTF. CDR3 coding DNA: TGCGCCAGCAGCCACGATGACAGCCTCAACTATGGCTACACCTTC.

In its sample, this clonotype was seen once. A read error may account for a junction end that differs from germline. The rearrangement uses TRBV5-1 and TRBJ2-2; D is unclear. Looked up from germline, CDR1 is SGHRS and CDR2 is YFSETQ. This CDR3 is 14 amino acids long. Here the CDR3 DNA reads TGCCCCAGCAGCTTAACGGTGAACACCGGGGAGCTGTTTTTT. Its protein product is CPSSLTVNTGELFF. The variable domain in full, completed from reference TRBV5-1 and TRBJ2-2, reads KAGVTQTPRYLIKTRGQQVTLSCSPISGHRSVSWYQQTPGQGLQFLFEYFSETQRNKGNFPGRFSGRQFSNSRSEMNVSTLELGDSALYLCPSSLTVNTGELFFGEGSRLTVL.

The genes are TRBV27 and TRBJ2-5; 10 bases align to TRBD1. The J segment lost 4 bases and the V segment lost 5 bases, leaving 4 bases of the junction unmatched. The CDR3 runs 14 residues. Germline-derived CDR1 and CDR2 are MNHEY and SMNVEV (reference sequence). DNA for the CDR3: TGTGCCAGCAGTCCTGGACAGGGGGGAGAGACCCAGTACTTC. Translating gives CASSPGQGGETQYF.

The CDR3 DNA sequence: TGTGCCAGCAGCCGGATCCTGGCGGGGGGAAACACCATATATTTT. Translated, it gives CASSRILAGGNTIYF. The gene calls are TRBV7-2 and TRBJ1-3; D is undetermined. CDR1 is SGHTA, CDR2 FQGNSA, per germline. V was pared by 5 bases and J by 4 bases, with 15 bases between. The CDR3 is 15 residues long.

This clonotype was seen repeatedly, ten times or more. V usage is TRBV20-1 and J usage is TRBJ2-7; 8 bases agree with TRBD2. V lost 5 bases, J lost 6 bases, and 12 bases stayed unmatched. CDR1 and CDR2 (germline): DFQATT, SNEGSKA (reference sequence). CDR3 length equals 14 residues. CDR3 loop: CSAFTSGNYLEQYF. DNA of the CDR3: TGCAGTGCTTTTACTAGCGGTAACTACCTCGAGCAGTACTTC.

The chain joins TRBV6-4 to TRBJ2-1; D may match TRBD1 or TRBD2 (5 bases each). The CDR3 is made up of 12 amino acids. CDR1 and CDR2 (germline): MRHNA, SNTAGT. The V end lost 0 bases, the J end lost 9 bases, and 6 bases lay between the germline ends. In DNA form, the CDR3 reads TGTGCCAGCAGTGACTCGGGGGTTGAGCAGTTCTTC. Its translation: CASSDSGVEQFF.

The chain is built from TRBV7-9 and TRBJ2-7; 7 bases line up with TRBD1. The CDR3 is made up of 13 amino acids. Germline CDR1 SEHNR, CDR2 FQNEAQ (reference sequence). The V and J ends lost 5 bases and 3 bases, in that order; junction bases with no gene match: 4. CDR3 in amino acids: CASSGRQGYEQYF. The CDR3 region has the DNA TGTGCCAGCAGCGGCAGACAGGGCTACGAGCAGTACTTC.

This clonotype has ten or more counts. The gene calls are TRBV19 and TRBJ2-7; the match to TRBD2 covers 11 bases. The CDR3 is 13 amino acids. The V and J ends lost 6 bases and 5 bases, in that order; junction bases with no gene match: 3. Germline V gene sequence: CDR1 LNHDA, CDR2 SQIVND (reference sequence). CDR3 in amino acids: CASRLAGDNEQYF. DNA of the CDR3: TGTGCCAGTAGACTAGCGGGAGATAACGAGCAGTACTTC.

This clonotype was detected ten times or more. This sequence joins TRBV29-1 and TRBJ2-1; no reliable D call. Per germline, CDR1 SQVTM and CDR2 ANQGSEA. Trimming stripped 5 bases from V and 6 bases from J, with 14 bases between. This CDR3 spans 13 amino acids. CDR3 amino acids: CSVQTTGLNEQFF. The CDR3 region has the DNA TGCAGCGTTCAAACGACTGGGCTCAATGAGCAGTTCTTC.